This T cell receptor beta chain was captured by sequencing in a study of cytomegalovirus exposure and HLA in healthy donors. In the PCR, 60 Vbeta and 13 Jbeta primers were used. Produced via immunoSEQ multiplex PCR; TCRdb's table is partial and in-frame only. The data hold roughly 190,000 clones, with approximately 82% observed a single time. The germline CDR1 and CDR2 sequences are SGHAT and FQNNGV. V lost 1 base and J lost 2, with 10 bases in between. The CDR3 consists of 15 residues. Sequencing input: PBMCs. The genes are TRBV11-2 and TRBJ2-3; D might be TRBD1 (6 bases). The sequence came from a man between 35 and 55 years old in good health and CMV-seropositive. The CDR3 DNA follows: TGTGCCAGCAGCTTAGGGGACACTTACACAGATACGCAGTATTTT. It specifies CASSLGDTYTDTQYF.